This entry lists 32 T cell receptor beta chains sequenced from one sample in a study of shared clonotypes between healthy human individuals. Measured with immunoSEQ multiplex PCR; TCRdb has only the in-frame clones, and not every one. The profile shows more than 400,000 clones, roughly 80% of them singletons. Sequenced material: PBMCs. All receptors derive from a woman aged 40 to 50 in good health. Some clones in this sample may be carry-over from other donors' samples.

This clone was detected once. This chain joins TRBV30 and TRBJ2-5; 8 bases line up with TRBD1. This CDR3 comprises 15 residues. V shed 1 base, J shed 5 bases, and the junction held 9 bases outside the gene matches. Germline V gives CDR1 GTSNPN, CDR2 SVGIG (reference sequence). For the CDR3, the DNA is TGTGCCTGGAGTGCGGACCGGACAGGGATGGAGACCCAGTACTTC. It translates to CAWSADRTGMETQYF.

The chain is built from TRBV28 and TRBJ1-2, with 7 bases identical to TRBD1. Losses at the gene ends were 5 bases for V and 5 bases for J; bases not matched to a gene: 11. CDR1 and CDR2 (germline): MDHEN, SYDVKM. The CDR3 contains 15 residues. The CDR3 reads CASSISTGNFYGYTF. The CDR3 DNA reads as TGTGCCAGCAGTATCTCGACAGGGAATTTTTATGGCTACACCTTC.

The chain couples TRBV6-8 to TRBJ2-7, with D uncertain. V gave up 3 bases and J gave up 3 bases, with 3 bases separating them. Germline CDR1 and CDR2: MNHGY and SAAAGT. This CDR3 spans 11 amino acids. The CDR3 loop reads CASSYFYEQYF. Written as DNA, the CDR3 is TGTGCCAGCAGTTATTTCTACGAGCAGTACTTC.

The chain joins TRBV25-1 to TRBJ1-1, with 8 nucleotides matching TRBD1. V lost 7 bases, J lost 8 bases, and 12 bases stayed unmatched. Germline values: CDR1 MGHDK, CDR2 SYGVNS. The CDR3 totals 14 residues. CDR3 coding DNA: TGTGCCAGCACGGGATCAGGGGGCGGTGGGGAAGCTTTCTTT. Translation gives CASTGSGGGGEAFF.

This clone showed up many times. CDR3 protein: CASSYLAGVWNEQFF. CDR3 coding DNA: TGTGCCAGCAGTTATCTAGCGGGAGTATGGAATGAGCAGTTCTTC. This chain links TRBV27 with TRBJ2-1; TRBD2 matches 10 bases. Germline V lookup: CDR1 MNHEY, CDR2 SMNVEV (reference sequence). The CDR3 is made up of 15 amino acids. Trimming removed 4 bases from V and 7 bases from J; junction bases left unmatched: 7.

Written as DNA, the CDR3 is TGTGCCAGCAGCGGAGGACAGGGGGTCGAAAAACTGTTTTTT. Translation gives CASSGGQGVEKLFF. V is TRBV28 and J is TRBJ1-4, with 10 bases fitting TRBD1. Germline V gives CDR1 MDHEN, CDR2 SYDVKM. This CDR3 has 14 amino acids. J gave up 8 bases and V 6 bases, and 6 bases lay outside the gene matches. The entire variable domain, with the rest obtained from reference TRBV28 and TRBJ1-4, is as follows: DVKVTQSSRYLVKRTGEKVFLECVQDMDHENMFWYRQDPGLGLRLIYFSYDVKMKEKGDIPEGYSVSREKKERFSLILESASTNQTSMYLCASSGGQGVEKLFFGSGTQLSVL.

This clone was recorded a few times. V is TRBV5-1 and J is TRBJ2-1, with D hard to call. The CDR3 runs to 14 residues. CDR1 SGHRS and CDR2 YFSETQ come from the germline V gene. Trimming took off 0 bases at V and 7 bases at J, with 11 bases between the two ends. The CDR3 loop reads CASSLVPGQNEQFF. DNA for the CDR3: TGCGCCAGCAGCTTGGTTCCTGGGCAGAATGAGCAGTTCTTC.

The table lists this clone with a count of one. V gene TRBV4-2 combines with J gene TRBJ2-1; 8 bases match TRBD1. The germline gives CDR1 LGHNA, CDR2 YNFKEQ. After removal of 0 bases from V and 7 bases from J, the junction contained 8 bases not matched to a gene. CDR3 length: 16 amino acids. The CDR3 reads CASSQDGQGAWNEQFF. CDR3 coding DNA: TGTGCCAGCAGCCAAGATGGTCAGGGGGCTTGGAATGAGCAGTTCTTC.

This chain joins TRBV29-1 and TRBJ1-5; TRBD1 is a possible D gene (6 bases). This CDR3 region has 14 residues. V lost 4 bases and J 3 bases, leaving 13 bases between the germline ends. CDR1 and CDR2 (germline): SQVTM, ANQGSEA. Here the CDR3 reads CSVGGAPSNQPQHF. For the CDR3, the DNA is TGCAGCGTTGGGGGGGCCCCCTCCAATCAGCCCCAGCATTTT.

DNA for the CDR3: TGTGCCAGCTCACCATTGAACGGGACGGCTTTCTACGAGCAGTACTTC. This translates into CASSPLNGTAFYEQYF. The chain combines TRBV18 with TRBJ2-7; TRBD1 or TRBD2 may be the D gene (5 bases each). Trimming removed 2 bases from V and 3 bases from J, with 17 bases in between. The V gene's germline CDR1 is KGHSH and CDR2 LQKENI. The CDR3 contains 16 residues.

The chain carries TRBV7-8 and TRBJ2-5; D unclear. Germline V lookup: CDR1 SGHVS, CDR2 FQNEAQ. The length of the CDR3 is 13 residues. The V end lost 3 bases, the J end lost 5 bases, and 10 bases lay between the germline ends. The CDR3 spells CASSFPLGETQYF. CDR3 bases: TGTGCCAGCAGCTTTCCCTTGGGGGAGACCCAGTACTTC. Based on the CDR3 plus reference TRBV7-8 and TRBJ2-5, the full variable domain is GAGVSQSPRYKVAKRGQDVALRCDPISGHVSLFWYQQALGQGPEFLTYFQNEAQLDKSGLPSDRFFAERPEGSVSTLKIQRTQQEDSAVYLCASSFPLGETQYFGPGTRLLVL.

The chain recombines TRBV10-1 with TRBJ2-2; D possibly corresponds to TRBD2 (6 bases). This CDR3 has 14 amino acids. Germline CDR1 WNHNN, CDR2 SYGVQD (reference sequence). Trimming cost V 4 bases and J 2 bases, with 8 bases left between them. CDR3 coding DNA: TGCGCCAGCAGTGGGGGGGTAAACACCGGGGAGCTGTTTTTT. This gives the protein CASSGGVNTGELFF.

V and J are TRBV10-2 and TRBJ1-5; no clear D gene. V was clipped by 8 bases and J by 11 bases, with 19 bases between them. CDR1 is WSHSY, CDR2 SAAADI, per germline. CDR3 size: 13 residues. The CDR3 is CASERPSLRAQHF. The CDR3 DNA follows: TGCGCCAGCGAGAGACCCAGTCTGAGGGCCCAGCATTTT.

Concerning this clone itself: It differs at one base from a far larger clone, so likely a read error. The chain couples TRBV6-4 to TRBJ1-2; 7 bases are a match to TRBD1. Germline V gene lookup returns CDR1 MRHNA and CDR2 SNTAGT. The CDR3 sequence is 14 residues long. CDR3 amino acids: CASSRDRSNYGYAF. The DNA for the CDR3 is TGTGCCAGCAGTCGGGACAGAAGTAACTATGGCTACGCCTTC.

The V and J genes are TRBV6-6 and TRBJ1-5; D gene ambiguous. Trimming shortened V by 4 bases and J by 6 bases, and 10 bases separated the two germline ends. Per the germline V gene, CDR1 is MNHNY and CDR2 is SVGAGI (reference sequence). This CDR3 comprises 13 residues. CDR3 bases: TGTGCCAGCAGTTTAGAGGGATCTCAGCCCCAGCATTTT. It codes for CASSLEGSQPQHF.

The CDR3 DNA reads as TGTGCCAGTAGTATAGGAGGAGGGAACAATCAGCCCCAGCATTTT. Protein: CASSIGGGNNQPQHF. The chain recombines TRBV19 with TRBJ1-5; the D is unclear. CDR3 length equals 15 residues. Germline V gene data show CDR1 as LNHDA and CDR2 as SQIVND (reference sequence). Deletions cut 1 base from V and 3 bases from J, with 10 bases between.

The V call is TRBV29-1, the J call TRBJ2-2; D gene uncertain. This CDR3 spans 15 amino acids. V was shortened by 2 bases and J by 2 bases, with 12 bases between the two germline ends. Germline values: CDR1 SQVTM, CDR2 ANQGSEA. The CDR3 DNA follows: TGCAGCGTTGAATTGGCCGAGGCAAACACCGGGGAGCTGTTTTTT. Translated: CSVELAEANTGELFF.

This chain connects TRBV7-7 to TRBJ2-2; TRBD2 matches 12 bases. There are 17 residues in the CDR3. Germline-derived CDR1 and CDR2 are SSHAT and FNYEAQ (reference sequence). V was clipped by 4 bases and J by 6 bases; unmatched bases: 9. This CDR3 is CASSSSTSGSAAGELFF. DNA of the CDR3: TGTGCCAGCAGCTCGTCGACTAGCGGGAGTGCTGCCGGGGAGCTGTTTTTT.

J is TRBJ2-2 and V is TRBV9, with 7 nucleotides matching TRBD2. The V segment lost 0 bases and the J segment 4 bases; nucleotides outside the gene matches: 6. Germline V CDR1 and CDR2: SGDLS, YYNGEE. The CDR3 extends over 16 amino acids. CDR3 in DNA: TGTGCCAGCAGCGTAGATTCTAGCGGCCGCACCGGGGAGCTGTTTTTT. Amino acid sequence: CASSVDSSGRTGELFF.

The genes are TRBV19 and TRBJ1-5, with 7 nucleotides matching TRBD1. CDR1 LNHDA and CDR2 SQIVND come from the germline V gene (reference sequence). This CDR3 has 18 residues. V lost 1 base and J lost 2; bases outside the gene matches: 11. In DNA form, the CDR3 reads TGTGCCAGTAGTATAGGGGCAGGGGGTGACCTTGGCAATCAGCCCCAGCATTTT. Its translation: CASSIGAGGDLGNQPQHF.

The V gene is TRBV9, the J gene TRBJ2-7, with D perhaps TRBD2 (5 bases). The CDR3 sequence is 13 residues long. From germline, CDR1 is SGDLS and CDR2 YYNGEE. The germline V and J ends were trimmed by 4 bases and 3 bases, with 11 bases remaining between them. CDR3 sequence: CASSRTPLYEQYF. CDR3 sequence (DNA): TGTGCCAGCAGCAGGACTCCCCTCTACGAGCAGTACTTC.

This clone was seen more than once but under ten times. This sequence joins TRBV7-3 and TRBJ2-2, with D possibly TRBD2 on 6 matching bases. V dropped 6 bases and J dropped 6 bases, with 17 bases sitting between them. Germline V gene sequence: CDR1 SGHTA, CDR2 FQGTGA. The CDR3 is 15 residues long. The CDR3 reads CASRGPGAPAGELFF. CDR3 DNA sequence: TGTGCCAGCAGGGGACCGGGAGCCCCCGCCGGGGAGCTGTTTTTT.

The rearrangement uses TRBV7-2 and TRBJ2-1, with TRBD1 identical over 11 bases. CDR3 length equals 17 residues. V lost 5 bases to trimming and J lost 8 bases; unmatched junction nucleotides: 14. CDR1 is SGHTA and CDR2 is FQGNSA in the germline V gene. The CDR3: CASSQGSRDRGIDEQFF. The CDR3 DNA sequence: TGTGCCAGCAGCCAAGGGTCCCGGGACAGGGGGATCGATGAGCAGTTCTTC.

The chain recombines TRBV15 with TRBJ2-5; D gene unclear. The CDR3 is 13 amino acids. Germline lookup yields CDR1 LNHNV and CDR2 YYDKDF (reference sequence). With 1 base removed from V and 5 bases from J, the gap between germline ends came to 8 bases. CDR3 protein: CATSRGIGETQYF. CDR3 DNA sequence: TGTGCCACCAGCAGAGGTATAGGCGAGACCCAGTACTTC.

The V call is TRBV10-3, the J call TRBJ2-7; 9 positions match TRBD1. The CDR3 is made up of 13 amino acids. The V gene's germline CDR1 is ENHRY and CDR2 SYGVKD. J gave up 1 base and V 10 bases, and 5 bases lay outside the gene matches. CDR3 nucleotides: TGTGCCACCCGGACAGGGGATTCCTACGAGCAGTACTTC. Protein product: CATRTGDSYEQYF.

Written as DNA, the CDR3 is TGTGCCAGTAGTAGGTCCGGCGGGGGCAACTACGAGCAGTACTTC. Translating gives CASSRSGGGNYEQYF. The chain couples TRBV19 to TRBJ2-7, with a possible D match to TRBD2 (7 bases). Germline CDR1 is LNHDA and CDR2 is SQIVND (reference sequence). The CDR3 covers 15 residues. V lost 4 bases and J lost 3, with 16 bases in between.

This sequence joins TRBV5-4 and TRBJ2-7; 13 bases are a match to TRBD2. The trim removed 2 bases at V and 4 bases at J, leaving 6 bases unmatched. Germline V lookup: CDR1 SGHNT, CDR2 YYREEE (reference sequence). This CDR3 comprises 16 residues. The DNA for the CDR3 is TGTGCCAGCAGCTTCGGAGGGACTAGCGGGACGTACGAGCAGTACTTC. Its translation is CASSFGGTSGTYEQYF.

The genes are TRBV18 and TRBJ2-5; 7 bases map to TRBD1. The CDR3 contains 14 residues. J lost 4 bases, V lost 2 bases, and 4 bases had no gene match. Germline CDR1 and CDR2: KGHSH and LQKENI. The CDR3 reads CASSPSRGLETQYF. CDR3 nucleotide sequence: TGTGCCAGCTCACCAAGTAGGGGGCTAGAGACCCAGTACTTC.

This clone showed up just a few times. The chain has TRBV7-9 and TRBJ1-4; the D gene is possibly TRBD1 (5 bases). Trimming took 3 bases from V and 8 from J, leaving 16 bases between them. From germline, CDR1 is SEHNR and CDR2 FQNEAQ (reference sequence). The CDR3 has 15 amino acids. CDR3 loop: CASSLIGAVDEKLFF. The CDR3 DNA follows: TGTGCCAGCAGCTTGATCGGGGCAGTAGACGAAAAACTGTTTTTT.

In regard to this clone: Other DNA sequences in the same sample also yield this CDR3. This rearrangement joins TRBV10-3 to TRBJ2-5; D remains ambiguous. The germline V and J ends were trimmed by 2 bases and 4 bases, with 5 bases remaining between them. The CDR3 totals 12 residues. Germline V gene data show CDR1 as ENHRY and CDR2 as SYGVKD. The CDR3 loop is CAISESVETQYF. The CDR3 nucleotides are TGTGCCATCAGTGAGAGTGTAGAGACCCAGTACTTC.

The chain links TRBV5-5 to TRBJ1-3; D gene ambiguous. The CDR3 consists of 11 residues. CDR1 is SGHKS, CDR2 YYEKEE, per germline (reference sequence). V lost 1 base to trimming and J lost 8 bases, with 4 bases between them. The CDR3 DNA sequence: TGTGCCAGCAGCTTGAAGTACACCATATATTTT. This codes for CASSLKYTIYF. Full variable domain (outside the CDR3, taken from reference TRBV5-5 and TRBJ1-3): DAGVTQSPTHLIKTRGQQVTLRCSPISGHKSVSWYQQVLGQGPQFIFQYYEKEERGRGNFPDRFSARQFPNYSSELNVNALLLGDSALYLCASSLKYTIYFGEGSWLTVV.

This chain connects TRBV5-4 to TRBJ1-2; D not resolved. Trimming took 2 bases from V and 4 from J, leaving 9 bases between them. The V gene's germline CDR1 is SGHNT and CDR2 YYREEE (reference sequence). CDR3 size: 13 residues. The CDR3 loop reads CASSFGEFYGYTF. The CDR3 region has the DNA TGTGCCAGCAGCTTTGGGGAATTCTATGGCTACACCTTC. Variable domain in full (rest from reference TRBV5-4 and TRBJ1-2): ETGVTQSPTHLIKTRGQQVTLRCSSQSGHNTVSWYQQALGQGPQFIFQYYREEENGRGNFPPRFSGLQFPNYSSELNVNALELDDSALYLCASSFGEFYGYTFGSGTRLTVV.